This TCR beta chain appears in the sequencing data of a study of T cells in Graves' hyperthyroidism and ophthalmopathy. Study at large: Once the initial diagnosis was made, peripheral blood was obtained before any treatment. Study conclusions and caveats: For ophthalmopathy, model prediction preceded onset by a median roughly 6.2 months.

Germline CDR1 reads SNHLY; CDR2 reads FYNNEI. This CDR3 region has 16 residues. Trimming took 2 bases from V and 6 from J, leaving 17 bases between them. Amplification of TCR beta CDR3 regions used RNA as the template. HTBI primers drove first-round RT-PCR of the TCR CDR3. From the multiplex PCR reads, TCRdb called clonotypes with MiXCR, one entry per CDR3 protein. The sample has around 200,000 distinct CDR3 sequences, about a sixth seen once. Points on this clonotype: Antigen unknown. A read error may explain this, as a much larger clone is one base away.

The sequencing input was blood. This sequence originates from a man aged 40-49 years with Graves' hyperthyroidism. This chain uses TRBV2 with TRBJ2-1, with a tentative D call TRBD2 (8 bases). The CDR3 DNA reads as TGTGCCAGCAGTGAAAGGGGGCGGGGGGCGACCAATGAGCAGTTCTTC. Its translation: CASSERGRGATNEQFF.